This entry describes one T cell receptor beta chain. Its cognate antigen is unknown. Trimming cost V 1 base and J 4 bases, with 11 bases left between them. The V gene's germline CDR1 is SGHVS and CDR2 FNYEAQ. This CDR3 comprises 15 residues. These data are taken from a study of cytomegalovirus exposure and HLA in healthy donors. Points from the study as a whole: In a later analysis, productive TCRs from donors in an Asian-associated ancestry cluster reportedly carried fewer N-insertions than the cohort mean. When analyzed later, a missense DCLRE1C variant was found to be linked to TCR beta V- and J-gene trimming.

The PCR used 60 Vbeta and 13 Jbeta primers. Some clones are missing from TCRdb's copy, which holds only in-frame ones; the method was immunoSEQ multiplex PCR. The table lists 130,000 to 150,000 clones. This receptor was identified in a male donor in good health and CMV-seronegative. Sequencing used PBMCs. This chain links TRBV7-6 with TRBJ2-1, with D possibly being TRBD2 (6 bases). Here the CDR3 DNA reads TGTGCCAGCAGCTTAGACGGAGGGCCTTACAATGAGCAGTTCTTC. Translation: CASSLDGGPYNEQFF.